What follows is one T cell receptor beta chain and its context. No antigen is known for it. This sample is drawn from a study of T cell responses to AZD1222 COVID-19 vaccine. Overall study results and limits: Seropositive status at baseline applied to only a handful of AZD1222 recipients. Within unmutated variant regions lay the reported targets of nearly half of spike-specific TCRs. Along spike, vaccine-associated CD4 TCRs were found throughout, with dominance at 160-218 and 743-854. Among the donors, most were white British and more were female, and clonal diversity was possibly underestimated.

The V end lost 8 bases, the J end lost 7 bases, and 20 bases lay between the germline ends. The germline V gene has CDR1 MNHEY and CDR2 SVGAGI. This CDR3 spans 15 amino acids. Data came from immunoSEQ multiplex PCR; TCRdb stores just in-frame clones and leaves some out. The sample lists tens of thousands of clones; about 88% were seen once. This chain joins TRBV6-5 and TRBJ1-4; D not resolved. The TCR was taken from an adult in good health. Source: peripheral blood, taken on day 0 of AZD1222 vaccination. CDR3 sequence reads: CASAAKESASEKLFF. The CDR3 DNA is TGTGCCAGCGCCGCGAAGGAGTCCGCAAGTGAAAAACTGTTTTTT.